The source of this TCR beta chain is a study of T cell responses to AZD1222 COVID-19 vaccine. Findings and limits, study-wide: Clonal diversity was possibly underestimated, and white British individuals and females predominated among donors. Following two doses of AZD1222, Spike-specific TCR breadth and depth rose. Repertoire sampling was restricted to post-peak T cell response timepoints.

This table comes from immunoSEQ multiplex PCR, and its TCRdb copy is limited to in-frame clones, with some not included. The sample has 75,000 to 95,000 clones, approximately 89% seen once; the top ten hold approximately 9.1%. CDR3 length equals 13 residues. Germline CDR1 and CDR2: MNHEY and SVGAGI. The V end lost 7 bases, the J end lost 1 base, and 10 bases lay between the germline ends. Worth noting for this clone: Antigen unknown.

The V and J genes are TRBV6-5 and TRBJ2-5; D remains ambiguous. The source of this sequence is an adult who received the MenACWY meningococcal vaccine as a control. The source material was peripheral blood, sampled 28 days after the second dose of the MenACWY control vaccine. This CDR3 is CASNPLGQETQYF. CDR3 nucleotides: TGTGCCAGCAACCCCCTAGGCCAAGAGACCCAGTACTTC.